This TCR beta chain was found in a study of cytomegalovirus exposure and HLA in healthy donors. Study-level results: A few CMV-associated chains proved CMV antigen-specific in vitro. Reports described diagnosis of cytomegalovirus status by the classifier as highly specific and sensitive.

Clones were read by immunoSEQ multiplex PCR, and TCRdb kept only the in-frame ones, dropping some. The sample records over 120,000 clones, just under 90% being singletons. To note about this clone: The antigen is unknown.

J gave up 6 bases and V 1 base, and 7 bases lay outside the gene matches. This CDR3 is 15 amino acids long. The V gene's germline CDR1 is SGHTA and CDR2 FQGNSA. This chain connects TRBV7-2 to TRBJ1-2, with 8 bases matching TRBD1. The sample was PBMCs. The receptor comes from a woman younger than 45 in good health and CMV-seropositive. The CDR3 DNA follows: TGTGCCAGCAGCTTAGACCTCCAGGGGGCGAATGGCTACACCTTC. It encodes CASSLDLQGANGYTF.